Below are 11 T cell receptor beta chains sequenced from a single sample in a study of CD8+ T cells in alopecia areata. Extracted RNA was reverse transcribed, and the resulting cDNA served as sequencing template. Profiled with immunoSEQ multiplex PCR; TCRdb holds only in-frame clones, not every one. The table records more than 150,000 clones, around 50% of them present only once. Sequencing used CD4+ T cells sorted from blood, obtained at week 0. Receptor source: a human donor with alopecia areata.

The chain joins TRBV19 to TRBJ1-1; TRBD1 agrees at 11 bases. With 6 bases clipped from V and 5 bases from J, the junction kept 8 bases outside the gene matches. This CDR3 has 15 residues. CDR1 is LNHDA, CDR2 SQIVND, per germline (reference sequence). The CDR3 loop is CASSVTGTGGTEAFF. The CDR3 DNA follows: TGTGCCAGTAGCGTTACCGGGACAGGGGGGACTGAAGCTTTCTTT.

The rearrangement joins TRBV5-1 to TRBJ2-7; 8 bases align to TRBD1. Germline CDR1 is SGHRS and CDR2 is YFSETQ. With V trimmed by 6 bases and J by 5 bases, 10 bases remained unmatched. CDR3 size: 14 residues. The CDR3 is CASTLRTGPDEQYF. The CDR3 nucleotides are TGCGCCAGCACCCTACGGACAGGGCCCGACGAGCAGTACTTC.

The chain joins TRBV11-3 to TRBJ2-1, with D maybe TRBD2 (6 bases). This CDR3 region has 13 residues. CDR1 is SGHNT, CDR2 YENEEA, per germline. V gave up 5 bases and J gave up 7 bases, with 12 bases separating them. CDR3 in amino acids: CASSVRLGNEQFF. The CDR3 coding sequence is TGTGCCAGCAGCGTCAGACTAGGGAATGAGCAGTTCTTC.

The genes are TRBV30 and TRBJ2-5; D remains ambiguous. The length of the CDR3 is 14 residues. CDR1 and CDR2 (germline): GTSNPN, SVGIG (reference sequence). Trimming left V 3 bases short and J 5 bases short, with 16 bases between. CDR3 in amino acids: CAWSTTGGLETQYF. The CDR3 DNA follows: TGTGCCTGGAGCACCACCGGCGGCCTGGAGACCCAGTACTTC.

The V and J genes are TRBV30 and TRBJ1-1, with D possibly being TRBD1 (5 bases). This CDR3 is built from 14 residues. V was trimmed by 7 bases and J by 10 bases, leaving 25 bases between them. Germline V gene lookup returns CDR1 GTSNPN and CDR2 SVGIG (reference sequence). The CDR3 region has the DNA TGTGCCTCCCAAGGGGACGGTCCTTACCCCGGAGCTTTCTTT. This translates into CASQGDGPYPGAFF.

The CDR3 DNA reads TGTGCCATCAGTGAGCTACGGGAAACTGAAGCTTTCTTT. It specifies CAISELRETEAFF. The rearrangement joins TRBV10-3 to TRBJ1-1; D gene unclear. Trimming took off 2 bases at V and 5 bases at J, with 9 bases between the two ends. Germline CDR1 and CDR2: ENHRY and SYGVKD. CDR3 length: 13 residues.

This clone was detected a few times. V and J are TRBV5-1 and TRBJ2-1; 10 bases align to TRBD2. This CDR3 region has 14 residues. With V trimmed by 5 bases and J by 10 bases, 9 bases remained unmatched. Germline CDR1 and CDR2: SGHRS and YFSETQ. Here the CDR3 reads CASSEVAGGGEQFF. Written as DNA, the CDR3 is TGCGCCAGCAGTGAGGTAGCGGGGGGAGGAGAGCAGTTCTTC.

This clone was detected a few times. This chain links TRBV29-1 with TRBJ1-1; 7 nucleotides match TRBD1. The V gene end was trimmed by 2 bases and the J gene end by 5 bases; junction bases not matched to a gene: 5. Looked up from germline, CDR1 is SQVTM and CDR2 is ANQGSEA. There are 13 residues in the CDR3. The CDR3 DNA is TGCAGCGTTGAACAGGGGGAGAGGACTGAAGCTTTCTTT. Translated: CSVEQGERTEAFF.

This clone was seen many times. The chain combines TRBV2 with TRBJ1-1, with a possible D match to TRBD1 (5 bases). The CDR3 length is 15 residues. V was cut by 4 bases and J by 1 base, with 13 bases left in between. From germline, CDR1 is SNHLY and CDR2 FYNNEI. The CDR3, as DNA: TGTGCCAGCAGTGGACAGATCCTCCAGAACACTGAAGCTTTCTTT. Its protein is CASSGQILQNTEAFF.

This chain connects TRBV30 to TRBJ1-1; 7 nucleotides match TRBD1. The CDR3 is 13 amino acids. V shed 3 bases and J 5 bases; nucleotides not matched to a gene: 6. Looked up from germline, CDR1 is GTSNPN and CDR2 is SVGIG (reference sequence). The CDR3 DNA is TGTGCCTGGAGAAAACAGGGGTTTACTGAAGCTTTCTTT. It codes for CAWRKQGFTEAFF.

This chain connects TRBV10-3 to TRBJ2-5; D unclear. Germline V CDR1 and CDR2: ENHRY, SYGVKD. The CDR3 is made up of 11 amino acids. Trimming took off 2 bases at V and 8 bases at J, with 6 bases between the two ends. CDR3 amino acids: CAISEENTQYF. In nucleotides, the CDR3 is TGTGCCATCAGTGAGGAGAATACCCAGTACTTC.